This T cell receptor beta chain was recovered during a study of regulatory T cells in long-lasting Graves disease. CDR3-region Arm-PCR and iRepertoire HTBI primers produced the TCR beta libraries. Source study methods: Overall, samples carried 62 TRBV and 14 TRBJ segments. TCRdb called the multiplex PCR reads again in MiXCR, with one record for every CDR3 protein. For this entry, the V and J calls and clone size follow TCRdb and not the study's own pipeline. The sample records hundreds of thousands of distinct CDR3 sequences, around 17% being singletons. The time point was: newly diagnosed GD, antithyroid drugs for less than 3 months. PBMC-derived RNA was used for the TCR library. Germline V gene sequence: CDR1 KGHDR, CDR2 SFDVKD. CDR3 length: 16 residues. Between the trimmed V and J ends, which lost 7 bases and 0 bases, there was a span of 15 bases. These data also formed part of another study, on T cells in Graves' hyperthyroidism and ophthalmopathy. Per that study: TCR CDR3 underwent first-round RT-PCR with the HTBI primer set. Separation of ophthalmopathy from stable hyperthyroidism was achieved by a 13 V-J model.

The specimen comprised peripheral blood mononuclear cells (PBMCs), sampled at new diagnosis, from a patient treated with antithyroid drugs. This receptor was obtained from a woman aged 25 to 39 with Graves disease. The chain joins TRBV24-1 to TRBJ2-1; D call uncertain. The CDR3 reads CATRDQNPSSYNEQFF. CDR3 DNA sequence: TGTGCCACCAGGGACCAAAACCCAAGCTCCTACAATGAGCAGTTCTTC.